Shown below are 13 T cell receptor beta chains from a single sample sequenced in a study of blood T cell repertoires in COVID-19. This table comes from immunoSEQ multiplex PCR, and its TCRdb copy is limited to in-frame clones, with some not included. The data show around 430,000 clones, approximately 90% seen once. The sample consisted of peripheral blood. The receptors were sampled from a woman aged 45-65 years with COVID-19, enrolled during active disease.

As concerns this clone: Relative to the germline gene, one junction end is altered; a read error may explain this. This chain links TRBV2 with TRBJ1-2; D is possibly TRBD1 (5 bases). CDR1 and CDR2 (germline): SNHLY, FYNNEI. The CDR3 is 11 residues long. The CDR3 DNA sequence: TGTGCCAGCAGTGAAGCGCTTCAGGGCCGTTTC. Protein product: CASSEALQGRF. Combining the CDR3 with reference TRBV2 and TRBJ1-2 gives the whole variable domain EPEVTQTPSHQVTQMGQEVILRCVPISNHLYFYWYRQILGQKVEFLVSFYNNEISEKSEIFDDQFSVERPDGSNFTLKIRSTKLEDSAMYFCASSEALQGRFGSGTRLTVV.

V usage is TRBV12-5 and J usage is TRBJ1-1, with D maybe TRBD1 (6 bases). The CDR3 is made up of 13 amino acids. V lost 3 bases and J 4 bases, leaving 9 bases between the germline ends. Germline CDR1 LGHNT, CDR2 FRNRAP. The CDR3 region is CASGLGGATEAFF. In DNA, the CDR3 is TGTGCTAGTGGTTTAGGGGGAGCCACTGAAGCTTTCTTT.

In DNA, the CDR3 is TGCGCCAGCAGCTCATGGGAGAAGCGGGGGGTAGGTGAGCAGTTCTTC. Its translation is CASSSWEKRGVGEQFF. This chain connects TRBV5-1 to TRBJ2-1; 9 nucleotides align to TRBD2. The CDR3 sequence is 16 residues long. V was clipped by 3 bases and J by 9 bases; unmatched bases: 13. Germline values: CDR1 SGHRS, CDR2 YFSETQ.

The rearrangement joins TRBV7-2 to TRBJ2-4; the D gene is possibly TRBD1 (7 bases). The ends were cut back, 5 bases at V and 3 bases at J, with 17 bases in the middle. The CDR3 is 16 amino acids. Per the germline V gene, CDR1 is SGHTA and CDR2 is FQGNSA. The CDR3: CASSPIRGRGKNIQYF. DNA for the CDR3: TGTGCCAGCAGCCCCATAAGGGGGCGGGGCAAAAACATTCAGTACTTC.

This clone was detected a few times. The chain employs TRBV24-1 and TRBJ2-1; D unclear. The CDR3 sequence is 14 residues long. Trimming removed 0 bases from V and 5 bases from J, with 7 bases in between. In germline, CDR1 is KGHDR, CDR2 SFDVKD. CDR3 protein: CATSDLYRDNEQFF. CDR3 coding DNA: TGTGCCACCAGTGATTTGTATAGAGACAATGAGCAGTTCTTC.

The V call is TRBV5-4, the J call TRBJ1-2; the D gene is possibly TRBD1 (5 bases). V dropped 4 bases and J dropped 8 bases, with 15 bases sitting between them. CDR1 is SGHNT and CDR2 is YYREEE in the germline V gene (reference sequence). The CDR3 has 13 amino acids. The CDR3 nucleotides are TGTGCCAGCAGCGATGCGGGGGTCGGCGGCTACACCTTC. Protein: CASSDAGVGGYTF. The whole variable domain, remainder taken from reference TRBV5-4 and TRBJ1-2, is ETGVTQSPTHLIKTRGQQVTLRCSSQSGHNTVSWYQQALGQGPQFIFQYYREEENGRGNFPPRFSGLQFPNYSSELNVNALELDDSALYLCASSDAGVGGYTFGSGTRLTVV.

The DNA for the CDR3 is TGTGCCAGCAGCTTAGGACACCCTGATGGCTACACCTTC. Its translation is CASSLGHPDGYTF. The chain joins TRBV7-2 to TRBJ1-2; D gene ambiguous. The CDR3 sequence is 13 residues long. Trimming removed 1 base from V and 6 bases from J, with 9 bases in between. Germline V gives CDR1 SGHTA, CDR2 FQGNSA.

A remark on this clone: Additional DNA sequences in this sample encode the identical CDR3. This chain links TRBV30 with TRBJ1-1; D is ambiguous. V lost 0 bases to trimming and J lost 2 bases, with 7 bases between them. This CDR3 is built from 13 residues. Germline loops: CDR1 GTSNPN, CDR2 SVGIG (reference sequence). The CDR3 nucleotides are TGTGCCTGGAGTGTAACAGCTAACACTGAAGCTTTCTTT. This encodes CAWSVTANTEAFF.

The gene calls are TRBV3-1 (or the pseudogene TRBV3-2) and TRBJ2-2; 9 nucleotides agree with TRBD1. The CDR3 runs to 15 residues. The germline CDR1 and CDR2 sequences are LGHDT and YNNKEL (reference sequence). V lost 3 bases, J lost 6 bases, and 5 bases stayed unmatched. The CDR3 spells CASSHWDRAAGELFF. Here the CDR3 DNA reads TGTGCCAGCAGCCACTGGGACAGGGCGGCCGGGGAGCTGTTTTTT.

The chain couples TRBV5-5 to TRBJ2-2, with D maybe TRBD2 (5 bases). Per germline, CDR1 SGHKS and CDR2 YYEKEE (reference sequence). Trimming cost V 0 bases and J 7 bases, with 16 bases left between them. The length of the CDR3 is 16 residues. The CDR3 DNA reads TGTGCCAGCAGCTTGGGATCCGGGGTTCAAGGCGGGGAGCTGTTTTTT. It encodes CASSLGSGVQGGELFF.

A word on this clone: Other DNA sequences in this specimen translate into the identical CDR3. The rearrangement uses TRBV12-3 or TRBV12-4 and TRBJ1-1; D unclear. Trimming shortened V by 4 bases and J by 5 bases, and 8 bases separated the two germline ends. There are 12 residues in the CDR3. The CDR3 DNA is TGTGCCAGCAGTTATTCTCGGACTGAAGCTTTCTTT. Its protein is CASSYSRTEAFF.

This chain links TRBV7-2 with TRBJ2-7; D is uncertain. Germline CDR1 reads SGHTA; CDR2 reads FQGNSA. CDR3 length: 13 amino acids. Between the trimmed V and J ends, which lost 0 bases and 2 bases, there was a span of 5 bases. The CDR3 reads CASSLAAAYEQYF. In DNA, the CDR3 is TGTGCCAGCAGCTTAGCGGCAGCCTACGAGCAGTACTTC.

The rearrangement uses TRBV19 and TRBJ2-7, with D tentatively TRBD2 (5 bases). Trimming left V 6 bases short and J 4 bases short, with 16 bases between. Germline CDR1 LNHDA, CDR2 SQIVND (reference sequence). The length of the CDR3 is 14 residues. The CDR3: CASSSKTGIYEQYF. CDR3 bases: TGTGCCAGTAGCTCCAAAACGGGAATTTACGAGCAGTACTTC.